The next 24 T cell receptor beta chains were all read from a single sample in a study of T-cell memory formation after mild COVID-19. TCRdb re-analysed the 5' RACE reads in MiXCR, keeping a single row per CDR3 protein. Among roughly 52,000 distinct CDR3 sequences, 7% to 8% were seen once, and the ten largest hold roughly 1.3%. Sequenced material: PBMCs or a T cell subset sorted from them (not recorded which). These receptors were taken from a man aged 18 to 29 who had mild COVID-19 (a few samples of this study predate the infection). Cell type and time point are not known.

The genes are TRBV5-6 and TRBJ2-5, with 11 bases identical to TRBD1. CDR1 is SGHDT, CDR2 YYEEEE, per germline. The CDR3 loop spans 14 amino acids. Trimming cost V 2 bases and J 5 bases; bases outside gene matches: 2. The CDR3 here is CASSFRDRGETQYF. The CDR3 coding sequence is TGTGCCAGCAGCTTCAGGGACAGGGGGGAGACCCAGTACTTC.

This clonotype was seen repeatedly, ten times or more. V gene TRBV5-1 combines with J gene TRBJ2-5; 9 nucleotides agree with TRBD1. The CDR3 has 16 amino acids. The V gene end was trimmed by 2 bases and the J gene end by 3 bases; junction bases not matched to a gene: 8. Germline V gene sequence: CDR1 SGHRS, CDR2 YFSETQ. The CDR3 coding sequence is TGCGCCAGCAGCTTTTTCGGGACAGGGAAGGAAGAGACCCAGTACTTC. Its protein product is CASSFFGTGKEETQYF.

The chain combines TRBV15 with TRBJ1-5, with TRBD1 matching over 9 bases. V was clipped by 0 bases and J by 5 bases; unmatched bases: 5. CDR3 length: 16 residues. The germline V gene encodes CDR1 LNHNV and CDR2 YYDKDF (reference sequence). The CDR3 DNA is TGTGCCACCAGCAGAGACCCGAGGACAGGGGATCAGCCCCAGCATTTT. It specifies CATSRDPRTGDQPQHF.

This chain joins TRBV9 and TRBJ2-5, with 7 bases fitting TRBD2. This CDR3 has 14 amino acids. From germline, CDR1 is SGDLS and CDR2 YYNGEE. J was trimmed by 4 bases and V by 4 bases; bases with no gene match: 7. The CDR3 here is CASSSTSLSETQYF. Written as DNA, the CDR3 is TGTGCCAGCAGCTCGACTAGCCTTTCAGAGACCCAGTACTTC.

The V and J genes are TRBV12-3 or TRBV12-4 and TRBJ2-7; unclear D gene. There are 13 residues in the CDR3. V was pared by 1 base and J by 6 bases, with 10 bases between. CDR3 protein: CASSLEGYAEQYF. The CDR3 nucleotides are TGTGCCAGCAGTTTAGAAGGGTATGCCGAGCAGTACTTC.

This clonotype showed up many times. The chain combines TRBV7-2 with TRBJ2-3; TRBD2 matches at 11 bases. CDR3 length equals 15 residues. Looked up from germline, CDR1 is SGHTA and CDR2 is FQGNSA. V trimming: 5 bases; J trimming: 7 bases; junction bases outside the gene matches: 8. The CDR3 reads CASSTTSGAPNTQYF. In DNA, the CDR3 is TGTGCCAGCAGCACGACTAGCGGGGCCCCAAATACGCAGTATTTT.

V usage is TRBV4-3 and J usage is TRBJ2-5; no reliable D call. Trimming took 4 bases from V and 5 from J, leaving 11 bases between them. The CDR3 totals 13 residues. The germline CDR1 and CDR2 sequences are LGHNA and YSLEER. This CDR3 reads CASSPDIRETQYF. CDR3 DNA: TGCGCCAGCAGCCCAGATATTCGGGAGACCCAGTACTTC.

The table lists this clonotype with many counts. The rearrangement uses TRBV28 and TRBJ2-2; TRBD1 agrees at 7 bases. The length of the CDR3 is 14 residues. The V gene's germline CDR1 is MDHEN and CDR2 SYDVKM. V lost 5 bases, J lost 1 base, and 1 base stayed unmatched. CDR3 in DNA: TGTGCCAGCAGTAGGGACAGGAACACCGGGGAGCTGTTTTTT. Translation gives CASSRDRNTGELFF.

This chain connects TRBV6-5 to TRBJ2-1; maybe TRBD1 (5 bases). CDR1 and CDR2 (germline): MNHEY, SVGAGI. V lost 6 bases and J 8 bases, leaving 8 bases between the germline ends. The CDR3 has 11 amino acids. This chain's CDR3 is CASRVRDEQFF. CDR3 nucleotide sequence: TGTGCCAGCAGGGTCAGGGATGAGCAGTTCTTC.

The CDR3 nucleotides are TGCAGTGCCGACATGCAGGGTGAGACCCAGTACTTC. Its translation is CSADMQGETQYF. The chain carries TRBV20-1 and TRBJ2-5; TRBD1 is a possible D gene (5 bases). Germline lookup yields CDR1 DFQATT and CDR2 SNEGSKA (reference sequence). Between the trimmed V and J ends, which lost 6 bases and 5 bases, there was a span of 13 bases. The CDR3 loop spans 12 amino acids.

This clonotype was seen only a few times. V is TRBV19 and J is TRBJ1-2; tentative D call: TRBD1 (5 bases). Germline V gene data show CDR1 as LNHDA and CDR2 as SQIVND (reference sequence). Trimming stripped 0 bases from V and 8 bases from J, with 13 bases between. The CDR3 is made up of 14 amino acids. CDR3 bases: TGTGCCAGTAGTATAGATCGCCGGGGCCCGGGCTACACCTTC. Protein: CASSIDRRGPGYTF.

V is TRBV5-6 and J is TRBJ2-7, with D unresolved. The ends were cut back, 0 bases at V and 4 bases at J, with 11 bases in the middle. Per the germline V gene, CDR1 is SGHDT and CDR2 is YYEEEE. This CDR3 comprises 14 residues. The CDR3: CASSLGVSSYEQYV. In DNA, the CDR3 is TGTGCCAGCAGCTTGGGGGTCAGCTCGTACGAGCAGTACGTC.

This clonotype was recorded at least ten times. The gene calls are TRBV4-1 and TRBJ2-2; 10 bases are shared with TRBD2. The length of the CDR3 is 16 residues. The germline gives CDR1 MGHRA, CDR2 YSYEKL. V lost 1 base, J lost 3 bases, and 2 bases stayed unmatched. CDR3 sequence reads: CASSQVGLADTGELFF. As DNA, the CDR3 is TGCGCCAGCAGCCAAGTAGGACTAGCGGACACCGGGGAGCTGTTTTTT.

The chain joins TRBV5-1 to TRBJ1-1; D ambiguous. Germline loops: CDR1 SGHRS, CDR2 YFSETQ. CDR3 length: 12 residues. The V gene lost 0 bases and the J gene lost 10 bases, with 10 bases spanning the gap. CDR3 coding DNA: TGCGCCAGCAGCTTGGCCGGTGGCCCAGCTTTCTTT. This encodes CASSLAGGPAFF.

The CDR3 DNA sequence: TGTGCCAGCAGCCCGGATGCCGGTGGCTACACCTTC. Its translation is CASSPDAGGYTF. The chain recombines TRBV5-6 with TRBJ1-2; no clear D gene. From germline, CDR1 is SGHDT and CDR2 YYEEEE. The germline V and J ends were trimmed by 4 bases and 7 bases, with 11 bases remaining between them. The CDR3 extends over 12 amino acids.

The V gene is TRBV5-1, the J gene TRBJ2-3; no clear D gene. Between the trimmed V and J ends, which lost 0 bases and 8 bases, there was a span of 10 bases. Germline lookup yields CDR1 SGHRS and CDR2 YFSETQ. The CDR3 sequence is 13 residues long. CDR3 DNA: TGCGCCAGCAGCTTGGGCGACGGTGGTACGCAGTATTTT. Translated: CASSLGDGGTQYF.

The V call is TRBV6-5, the J call TRBJ1-1, with 9 bases that match TRBD1. This CDR3 has 15 residues. Germline V gives CDR1 MNHEY, CDR2 SVGAGI. With 6 bases clipped from V and 4 bases from J, the junction kept 9 bases outside the gene matches. CDR3 loop: CASRKRTGVGTEAFF. The CDR3 DNA reads as TGTGCCAGCAGGAAGAGGACAGGGGTGGGCACTGAAGCTTTCTTT.

This clonotype was detected ten times or more. The rearrangement links TRBV28 to TRBJ2-4, with D perhaps TRBD1 (6 bases). Germline CDR1 reads MDHEN; CDR2 reads SYDVKM. The CDR3 is 17 residues long. The V and J ends lost 2 bases and 0 bases respectively, with 14 bases between them. The CDR3 coding sequence is TGTGCCAGCAGTTTAACGGGACAAAGGCTAGCCAAAAACATTCAGTACTTC. Translation: CASSLTGQRLAKNIQYF.

This clonotype was seen a handful of times. This chain connects TRBV5-1 to TRBJ1-1; D remains unclear. The CDR3 has 13 amino acids. Looked up from germline, CDR1 is SGHRS and CDR2 is YFSETQ. V shed 0 bases and J shed 7 bases, with 10 bases lying between them. CDR3 in DNA: TGCGCCAGCAGCTTGGCAACCGTAGATGAAGCTTTCTTT. Amino acids: CASSLATVDEAFF.

The V and J genes are TRBV19 and TRBJ2-5, with D perhaps matching TRBD1 (5 bases). The CDR3 is 12 residues long. Germline V lookup: CDR1 LNHDA, CDR2 SQIVND (reference sequence). V was pared by 7 bases and J by 13 bases, with 19 bases between. The CDR3 is CASTTGPGPWYF. The CDR3 DNA reads TGTGCCAGTACAACAGGACCCGGACCGTGGTACTTC.

This clonotype was observed at least ten times. The chain recombines TRBV5-1 with TRBJ2-1; the match to TRBD2 covers 7 bases. CDR3 length: 15 amino acids. The ends lost 6 bases at V and 5 bases at J; junction bases unmatched: 11. Germline V lookup: CDR1 SGHRS, CDR2 YFSETQ. CDR3 amino acids: CASTSRLAVDNEQFF. The CDR3 nucleotides are TGCGCCAGCACCTCCAGACTAGCAGTTGACAATGAGCAGTTCTTC.

This clonotype occurred a few times. The gene calls are TRBV5-1 and TRBJ2-7; TRBD1 aligns across 8 bases. The CDR3 extends over 15 amino acids. V shed 0 bases and J 3 bases; nucleotides not matched to a gene: 5. Germline CDR1 and CDR2: SGHRS and YFSETQ. CDR3 residues: CASSLGGDRIYEQYF. DNA for the CDR3: TGCGCCAGCAGCTTGGGCGGGGACAGGATCTACGAGCAGTACTTC.

The chain employs TRBV18 and TRBJ1-4; no clear D gene. The CDR3 consists of 12 residues. V shed 5 bases and J shed 3 bases, with 4 bases lying between them. CDR1 KGHSH and CDR2 LQKENI come from the germline V gene. CDR3 sequence: CASSMANEKLFF. The CDR3 DNA reads TGTGCCAGCTCAATGGCTAATGAAAAACTGTTTTTT.

The genes are TRBV12-3 or TRBV12-4 and TRBJ1-6, with D tentatively TRBD1 (5 bases). V lost 5 bases and J 0 bases, leaving 8 bases between the germline ends. CDR3 size: 15 residues. CDR3 sequence reads: CASSDRSSYNSPLHF. Here the CDR3 DNA reads TGTGCCAGCAGTGACAGAAGCTCCTATAATTCACCCCTCCACTTT.